One sample yielded the 27 T cell receptor beta chains listed below, sequenced in a study of PD-L1 blockade in urothelial cancer (dated by TCRdb to between 2016 and 2019). The library was built by means of the immunoSEQ multiplex PCR assay. The clones in this table, taken by TCRdb from immuneACCESS, are in-frame only. Not every clone is retained; where verified, under half of the shortfall comes from an unresolved V gene, and the cause of the rest is unknown. This sample lists about 95,000 clones; around 86% were detected once. The ten largest clones represent about 2% of the sample. The time point label for this specimen denotes: pretreatment peripheral blood. Sequenced material: PBMCs, taken around atezolizumab (anti-PD-L1) treatment. These receptors were obtained from a man between 60 and 75 years old with urothelial cancer.

V is TRBV27 and J is TRBJ2-5; 8 bases agree with TRBD2. In germline, CDR1 is MNHEY, CDR2 SMNVEV (reference sequence). Losses at the gene ends were 0 bases for V and 3 bases for J; bases not matched to a gene: 9. This CDR3 region has 17 residues. CDR3 nucleotide sequence: TGTGCCAGCAGTTTATCGGGAGCGGGAGACGCGGAAGAGACCCAGTACTTC. It is translated as CASSLSGAGDAEETQYF.

The chain joins TRBV18 to TRBJ2-1, with TRBD2 matching 9 bases. Trimming cost V 10 bases and J 8 bases; bases outside gene matches: 9. This CDR3 comprises 13 residues. The germline gives CDR1 KGHSH, CDR2 LQKENI. Here the CDR3 DNA reads TGTGCCACGAGGGCGGGAGGGCAAGATGAGCAGTTCTTC. Translated: CATRAGGQDEQFF.

V usage is TRBV19 and J usage is TRBJ1-2, with a weak D call TRBD1 (5 bases). Germline V gene data show CDR1 as LNHDA and CDR2 as SQIVND (reference sequence). V was cut by 4 bases and J by 8 bases, with 11 bases left in between. The CDR3 sequence is 12 residues long. The CDR3 region is CASSKGEGGYTF. CDR3 DNA: TGTGCCAGTAGTAAAGGGGAGGGCGGCTACACCTTC.

The chain links TRBV4-2 to TRBJ2-1, with D uncertain. V was pared by 1 base and J by 6 bases, with 7 bases between. The CDR3 has 13 amino acids. Germline CDR1 reads LGHNA; CDR2 reads YNFKEQ. For the CDR3, the DNA is TGTGCCAGCAGCCAAGCACCAGGCAATGAGCAGTTCTTC. This sequence encodes CASSQAPGNEQFF.

The chain couples TRBV12-5 to TRBJ2-1, with 8 bases aligning to TRBD2. The CDR3 consists of 19 residues. CDR1 is LGHNT and CDR2 is FRNRAP in the germline V gene. With 0 bases clipped from V and 1 base from J, the junction kept 11 bases outside the gene matches. CDR3 sequence: CASGLVLSGGHVSYNEQFF. The DNA of the CDR3 is TGTGCTAGTGGTTTGGTACTAAGCGGGGGTCATGTTTCCTACAATGAGCAGTTCTTC.

The chain employs TRBV7-9 and TRBJ1-4, with 7 positions matching TRBD1. V shed 5 bases and J 7 bases; nucleotides not matched to a gene: 16. The CDR3 has 17 residues. From germline, CDR1 is SEHNR and CDR2 FQNEAQ (reference sequence). This CDR3 is CASSRLTGNIGGEKLFF. CDR3 DNA: TGTGCCAGCAGCCGTCTGACAGGGAATATAGGGGGTGAAAAACTGTTTTTT.

The sample holds one count of this clone. V gene TRBV5-1 combines with J gene TRBJ1-1, with 7 bases matching TRBD1. The CDR3 loop spans 14 amino acids. Looked up from germline, CDR1 is SGHRS and CDR2 is YFSETQ. Losses at the gene ends were 3 bases for V and 0 bases for J; bases not matched to a gene: 2. For the CDR3, the DNA is TGCGCCAGCAGCTGGGACAGATTGAACACTGAAGCTTTCTTT. Encoded protein: CASSWDRLNTEAFF.

This chain links TRBV5-1 with TRBJ2-1, with 7 bases that match TRBD2. There are 14 residues in the CDR3. V shed 1 base, J shed 6 bases, and the junction held 4 bases outside the gene matches. In germline, CDR1 is SGHRS, CDR2 YFSETQ. For the CDR3, the DNA is TGCGCCAGCAGCTTGTGGGCTAGCGGCAATGAGCAGTTCTTC. Its protein product is CASSLWASGNEQFF.

This clone was found a few times. V gene TRBV5-1 combines with J gene TRBJ2-4; 7 bases line up with TRBD2. The length of the CDR3 is 13 residues. V was pared by 0 bases and J by 6 bases, with 0 bases of the junction left unmatched. Germline-derived CDR1 and CDR2 are SGHRS and YFSETQ. CDR3 loop: CASSLGEGNIQYF. As DNA, the CDR3 is TGCGCCAGCAGCTTGGGGGAGGGAAACATTCAGTACTTC.

The J gene is TRBJ1-2, the V gene TRBV12-5, with 10 bases matching TRBD1. The J segment lost 8 bases and the V segment lost 4 bases, leaving 13 bases of the junction unmatched. This CDR3 is 16 amino acids long. CDR1 is LGHNT, CDR2 FRNRAP, per germline. The CDR3 loop is CASGSGSLTGGLGYTF. The CDR3, as DNA: TGTGCTAGTGGTTCCGGCTCACTGACAGGGGGCTTGGGCTACACCTTC.

The chain recombines TRBV4-3 with TRBJ1-1; 8 bases fit TRBD1. Trimming took 2 bases from V and 4 from J; bases not matched to a gene: 3. In germline, CDR1 is LGHNA, CDR2 YSLEER. The CDR3 is 14 residues long. DNA for the CDR3: TGCGCCAGCAGCCAATCGCAGGGGGCCACTGAAGCTTTCTTT. The encoded protein is CASSQSQGATEAFF.

The CDR3 reads CAWIRWREGQGEQFF. The DNA for the CDR3 is TGTGCCTGGATCCGGTGGCGGGAGGGCCAGGGTGAGCAGTTCTTC. This rearrangement joins TRBV30 to TRBJ2-1; TRBD2 matches 9 bases. J gave up 9 bases and V 4 bases, and 13 bases lay outside the gene matches. CDR3 size: 15 residues. Germline V CDR1 and CDR2: GTSNPN, SVGIG (reference sequence).

The V and J genes are TRBV27 and TRBJ2-7; 14 bases match TRBD2. The length of the CDR3 is 15 residues. The trim removed 5 bases at V and 4 bases at J, leaving 4 bases unmatched. Germline lookup yields CDR1 MNHEY and CDR2 SMNVEV (reference sequence). The CDR3 loop reads CASSRRLAGGYEQYF. Here the CDR3 DNA reads TGTGCCAGCAGTCGACGACTAGCGGGAGGGTACGAGCAGTACTTC.

This chain uses TRBV19 with TRBJ2-2; D might be TRBD1 (5 bases). V shed 3 bases and J shed 0 bases, with 14 bases lying between them. The CDR3 loop spans 17 amino acids. The germline gives CDR1 LNHDA, CDR2 SQIVND (reference sequence). The CDR3 bases are TGTGCCAGTAGTATCATAGGGGTTCTTTCGAACACCGGGGAGCTGTTTTTT. Residues: CASSIIGVLSNTGELFF. The variable domain in full, with the rest retrieved from reference TRBV19 and TRBJ2-2, is DGGITQSPKYLFRKEGQNVTLSCEQNLNHDAMYWYRQDPGQGLRLIYYSQIVNDFQKGDIAEGYSVSREKKESFPLTVTSAQKNPTAFYLCASSIIGVLSNTGELFFGEGSRLTVL.

The chain combines TRBV7-9 with TRBJ2-1; 7 bases match TRBD2. The trim removed 5 bases at V and 0 bases at J, leaving 13 bases unmatched. CDR3 size: 18 residues. Germline CDR1 reads SEHNR; CDR2 reads FQNEAQ (reference sequence). The DNA for the CDR3 is TGTGCCAGCAGCCGGACCGGGATCAGCGGGATCTCCTACAATGAGCAGTTCTTC. It specifies CASSRTGISGISYNEQFF.

In this sample, this clone turned up once. This chain uses TRBV4-2 with TRBJ2-3, with a possible D match to TRBD1 (6 bases). Germline V CDR1 and CDR2: LGHNA, YNFKEQ. This CDR3 is 13 amino acids long. Trimming took 2 bases from V and 4 from J, leaving 7 bases between them. The DNA of the CDR3 is TGTGCCAGCAGCCAAACAGGGTCAGATACGCAGTATTTT. It yields the protein CASSQTGSDTQYF.

J is TRBJ1-2 and V is TRBV4-3, with 7 bases lining up with TRBD1. Germline V CDR1 and CDR2: LGHNA, YSLEER. With 3 bases clipped from V and 0 bases from J, the junction kept 4 bases outside the gene matches. This CDR3 contains 15 residues. CDR3 region: CASSQTGRANYGYTF. The CDR3 nucleotides are TGCGCCAGCAGCCAGACAGGGCGGGCTAACTATGGCTACACCTTC.

The table lists this clone with a count of one. V is TRBV5-4 and J is TRBJ1-4, with 9 bases identical to TRBD1. The CDR3 totals 19 residues. Germline V gene data show CDR1 as SGHNT and CDR2 as YYREEE (reference sequence). The J segment lost 2 bases and the V segment lost 4 bases, leaving 15 bases of the junction unmatched. DNA for the CDR3: TGTGCCAGCAGCACTAATCCCGGGACAGGGAGTAGTACTAATGAAAAACTGTTTTTT. Translated, it gives CASSTNPGTGSSTNEKLFF.

The V gene is TRBV28, the J gene TRBJ1-5; D possibly corresponds to TRBD1 (5 bases). The germline V and J ends were trimmed by 2 bases and 9 bases, with 14 bases remaining between them. This CDR3 is built from 14 residues. Germline values: CDR1 MDHEN, CDR2 SYDVKM. As DNA, the CDR3 is TGTGCCAGCAGTTTACTCACCGGGACTGGGCCCCAGCATTTT. Translating gives CASSLLTGTGPQHF. Complete variable domain (other parts from reference TRBV28 and TRBJ1-5): DVKVTQSSRYLVKRTGEKVFLECVQDMDHENMFWYRQDPGLGLRLIYFSYDVKMKEKGDIPEGYSVSREKKERFSLILESASTNQTSMYLCASSLLTGTGPQHFGDGTRLSIL.

The chain links TRBV4-2 to TRBJ2-7; 9 bases line up with TRBD2. With V trimmed by 4 bases and J by 7 bases, 14 bases remained unmatched. This CDR3 region has 16 residues. From germline, CDR1 is LGHNA and CDR2 YNFKEQ. The CDR3 is CASSPRTLRGGGEQYF. The CDR3, as DNA: TGTGCCAGCAGCCCCCGGACGCTTCGCGGGGGGGGTGAGCAGTACTTC.

The chain couples TRBV11-3 to TRBJ2-1; 7 positions match TRBD2. The V gene's germline CDR1 is SGHNT and CDR2 YENEEA. The CDR3 length is 17 residues. V lost 4 bases to trimming and J lost 1 base; unmatched junction nucleotides: 10. The DNA for the CDR3 is TGTGCCAGCAGCTGGGTATGGGGCGGGGGATCCTACAATGAGCAGTTCTTC. This codes for CASSWVWGGGSYNEQFF.

This chain joins TRBV6-1 and TRBJ1-3; weak D call: TRBD1 (5 bases). The CDR3 is 14 residues long. Trimming shortened V by 6 bases and J by 2 bases, and 11 bases separated the two germline ends. Germline assignment: CDR1 MNHNS and CDR2 SASEGT. The CDR3, as DNA: TGTGCCAGCAGGGGCGGCAGGGCTGGAAACACCATATATTTT. Amino acid sequence: CASRGGRAGNTIYF.

The rearrangement uses TRBV5-1 and TRBJ2-1; 11 nucleotides line up with TRBD2. The V and J ends lost 0 bases and 4 bases, in that order; junction bases with no gene match: 6. CDR1 and CDR2 (germline): SGHRS, YFSETQ. The CDR3 runs 17 residues. The CDR3 nucleotides read TGCGCCAGCAGCTTGGACGTGACTAGCGGGACTTACAATGAGCAGTTCTTC. Amino acid sequence: CASSLDVTSGTYNEQFF.

The chain carries TRBV9 and TRBJ2-3; 9 bases match TRBD2. Germline CDR1 is SGDLS and CDR2 is YYNGEE. CDR3 length equals 16 residues. V lost 0 bases and J lost 3; bases outside the gene matches: 5. CDR3: CASSVEAGGGTDTQYF. DNA for the CDR3: TGTGCCAGCAGCGTAGAGGCGGGAGGGGGAACAGATACGCAGTATTTT.

This clone was picked up one time. The chain carries TRBV7-6 and TRBJ2-1; 7 bases map to TRBD1. The germline CDR1 and CDR2 sequences are SGHVS and FNYEAQ. The CDR3 has 16 residues. The V and J ends lost 4 bases and 6 bases, in that order; junction bases with no gene match: 12. The CDR3, as DNA: TGTGCCAGCAGCTCCGGCCCCAGGGGGAGTGCCAATGAGCAGTTCTTC. Its translation: CASSSGPRGSANEQFF.

The CDR3 DNA reads as TGTGCCAGCAGCCGGACTCTGGCCGGGGAGCTGTTTTTT. Amino acids: CASSRTLAGELFF. V and J are TRBV7-3 and TRBJ2-2; possibly TRBD2 for D (5 bases). Germline-derived CDR1 and CDR2 are SGHTA and FQGTGA. V lost 5 bases and J lost 6, with 10 bases in between. This CDR3 region has 13 residues.

The V call is TRBV5-1, the J call TRBJ2-2; D gene unclear. With 1 base removed from V and 2 bases from J, the gap between germline ends came to 6 bases. The CDR3 has 14 amino acids. Germline V gene data show CDR1 as SGHRS and CDR2 as YFSETQ. CDR3 DNA: TGCGCCAGCAGCTTGTTTACTAACACCGGGGAGCTGTTTTTT. Translation: CASSLFTNTGELFF. The whole variable domain, remainder taken from reference TRBV5-1 and TRBJ2-2, is KAGVTQTPRYLIKTRGQQVTLSCSPISGHRSVSWYQQTPGQGLQFLFEYFSETQRNKGNFPGRFSGRQFSNSRSEMNVSTLELGDSALYLCASSLFTNTGELFFGEGSRLTVL.